This T cell receptor beta chain was retrieved from a study of T cells in pancreatic ductal adenocarcinoma. The selected patients with pancreatic ductal adenocarcinoma had surgery but no neoadjuvant therapy. Germline V gene data show CDR1 as LNHDA and CDR2 as SQIVND (reference sequence). V lost 7 bases, J lost 0 bases, and 19 bases lay in between. The CDR3 is made up of 17 amino acids. With regard to this clone: The antigen remains unidentified.

Study outcomes and limitations: Blood had more productive templates and roughly 8-fold more unique clonotypes than tumor.

The data were produced by immunoSEQ multiplex PCR, yet TCRdb's version contains in-frame clones alone and is incomplete. The profile shows more than 85,000 clones, roughly 96% of them singletons. The material sequenced was PBMCs. The genes are TRBV19 and TRBJ1-5; the D gene is possibly TRBD1 (5 bases). The receptor was derived from a human donor with pancreatic ductal adenocarcinoma. The CDR3 protein is CASKEETAGYSNQPQHF. DNA of the CDR3: TGTGCCAGTAAAGAGGAGACGGCAGGGTATAGCAATCAGCCCCAGCATTTT.